A selection of T cell receptor beta chains follows, all from one sample in a study of CD8+ T cells in alopecia areata. TCRdb keeps only in-frame clones here, not all; method: immunoSEQ multiplex PCR. The sample records some 200,000 clones, less than 45% being singletons. Material: CD4+ T cells sorted from blood, obtained around week 36, from a patient treated with tofacitinib. Receptor source: a human donor with alopecia areata. The CDR3 runs from the conserved cysteine through the conserved F or W. D genes are given only for firm matches. Clone size is stated in some rows and not others, as once, few, many or a class when expanded.

>TRBJ2-7|few|-|14|TRBV30
TGTGCCTGGAGTGAAGGGGGGATGAGAAACGAGCAGTACTTC
CAWSEGGMRNEQYF
>TRBJ2-1|few|TRBD1|13|TRBV29-1
TGCAGCGTTGAAGGGGTAGGGGGCGAGCGGCAGTTCTTC
CSVEGVGGERQFF
>TRBJ2-7|-|-|13|TRBV15
TGTGCCACCAGCAGAACCATGTTCTACGAGCAGTACTTC
CATSRTMFYEQYF
>TRBJ2-1|-|-|15|TRBV25-1
TGTGCCAGCAGTCCCCCCAGGTTAGCGTACAATGAGCAGTTCTTC
CASSPPRLAYNEQFF
>TRBJ1-3|few|-|15|TRBV5-1
TGCGCCAGCAGCGCAGAAGGCTTCTCTGGAAACACCATATATTTT
CASSAEGFSGNTIYF
>TRBJ2-5|few|-|17|TRBV7-9
TGTGCCAGCAGCCCCCTGCGGACTATGGAGTACCAAGAGACCCAGTACTTC
CASSPLRTMEYQETQYF
>TRBJ1-1|few|TRBD1|14|TRBV6-1
TGTGCCAGCAGCCGGACAGGGGTGAACACTGAAGCTTTCTTT
CASSRTGVNTEAFF
>TRBJ2-2|-|-|16|TRBV7-6
TGTGCCAGCAGCTTAGCGAGAGAATCGAACACCGGGGAGCTGTTTTTT
CASSLARESNTGELFF
>TRBJ2-1|-|TRBD1|16|TRBV29-1
TGCAGCGCCTTAACAGGGGGCGCGGGGATATACAATGAGCAGTTCTTC
CSALTGGAGIYNEQFF
>TRBJ2-2|-|-|14|TRBV7-3
TGTGCCAGCAGCTTAACGTCCTACCTCGGGGAGCTGTTTTTT
CASSLTSYLGELFF
>TRBJ1-1|-|TRBD1|15|TRBV10-3
TGTGCCATCAGTGAGAGGGCAGGGGGGAACACTGAAGCTTTCTTT
CAISERAGGNTEAFF
>TRBJ2-7|-|TRBD2|15|TRBV4-2
TGTGCCAGCAGCCAAGCCCTAGCGGAGGGCTACGAGCAGTACTTC
CASSQALAEGYEQYF
>TRBJ2-4|-|TRBD1|15|TRBV27
TGTGCCAGCAGCCGGGGACAGGGGGTCGGAAACATTCAGTACTTC
CASSRGQGVGNIQYF
>TRBJ2-3|few|-|12|TRBV10-3
TGTGCCATCAGTGCGTCTTCCGGTACGCAGTATTTT
CAISASSGTQYF
>TRBJ2-7|-|-|15|TRBV2
TGTGCCAGCAGTGAGGGCGGGGGCGCGCCCTACGAGCAGTACTTC
CASSEGGGAPYEQYF
>TRBJ2-2|-|TRBD1|14|TRBV5-4
TGTGCCAGCAGTCGACAGGGGGCCACCGGGGAGCTGTTTTTT
CASSRQGATGELFF
>TRBJ1-2|-|-|12|TRBV19
TGTGCCAGTAGTATGGGCCCGTATGGCTACACCTTC
CASSMGPYGYTF
>TRBJ1-2|-|-|14|TRBV9
TGTGCCAGCAGCGTAGGGGGGGCGCTTAATAGCTACACCTTC
CASSVGGALNSYTF
>TRBJ2-5|-|TRBD1|13|TRBV7-2
TGTGCCAGCAGCACCCGACAGGGGGTCCACCAGTACTTC
CASSTRQGVHQYF
>TRBJ2-1|-|-|15|TRBV30
TGTGCCTGGAGTGAAGTGTCGAGCTCCTACAATGAGCAGTTCTTC
CAWSEVSSSYNEQFF
>TRBJ2-1|-|TRBD2|15|TRBV28
TGTGCCAGCAGTCCGGGACTAGCGGGAGGGAAGGGGCAGTTCTTC
CASSPGLAGGKGQFF
>TRBJ1-2|-|TRBD1|13|TRBV10-3
TGTGCCATCAGCGAAACAGGGGGGAATGGCTACACCTTC
CAISETGGNGYTF
>TRBJ1-5|-|-|14|TRBV29-1
TGCAGCGTTTCAGTCAGTAATAGCAATCAGCCCCAGCATTTT
CSVSVSNSNQPQHF
>TRBJ2-7|-|TRBD1|14|TRBV29-1
TGCAGCGCCAATTCCGGGACAGGGCTCTACGAGCAGTACTTC
CSANSGTGLYEQYF
>TRBJ2-7|once|TRBD1|15|TRBV18
TGTGCCAGCTCACTTCAGGGGGCAGCTCGCGGCGAGCAGTACTTC
CASSLQGAARGEQYF
>TRBJ1-1|-|-|11|TRBV5-6
TGTGCCAGCAGCTCTGGGAGTGAAGCTTTCTTT
CASSSGSEAFF
>TRBJ2-2|-|TRBD2|15|TRBV2
TGTGCCAGCAGGGCCGGGACTACGAACACCGGGGAGCTGTTTTTT
CASRAGTTNTGELFF
>TRBJ2-1|-|-|15|TRBV7-9
TGTGCCAGCAGCTTATCAGCGGCTTCCTACAATGAGCAGTTCTTC
CASSLSAASYNEQFF
>TRBJ2-4|few|TRBD2|14|TRBV5-1
TGCGCCAGCAGGACTAGCGGGAGTGCTGACATTCAGTACTTC
CASRTSGSADIQYF
>TRBJ1-5|-|TRBD1|16|TRBV5-6
TGTGCCAGCAGCTTGACCGGGACAGGGGTTAGTCAGCCCCAGCATTTT
CASSLTGTGVSQPQHF